This TCR beta chain was captured by sequencing in a study of T cell responses to AZD1222 COVID-19 vaccine. This clone was counted only a few times. As yet, its antigen is unknown. Study-wide points: Donors, mostly white British, included more females; clonal diversity was possibly underestimated. Close to half of spike-specific TCRs reportedly recognize unmutated variant regions. Without day 14 samples, only post-peak T cell repertoires were studied. Baseline antibody screening turned up just a handful of seropositive AZD1222 recipients.

The assay was immunoSEQ multiplex PCR, and TCRdb's table has in-frame clones only and misses some. Of 75,000 to 95,000 clones listed, just over 90% are singletons. This sequence was found in an adult in good health. The material sequenced was peripheral blood, taken on day 0 of MenACWY control vaccination.

The CDR3 region is CASTTSVFGANVLTF. For the CDR3, the DNA is TGCGCCAGCACCACCAGCGTATTTGGGGCCAACGTCCTGACTTTC. The J gene is TRBJ2-6, the V gene TRBV10-2, with unresolved D. Germline CDR1 reads WSHSY; CDR2 reads SAAADI. This CDR3 is 15 amino acids long. V shed 7 bases and J shed 3 bases, with 13 bases lying between them.